This T cell receptor beta chain was observed in a study of blood T cell repertoires in COVID-19. For the study at large: Researchers got acute and convalescent COVID-19 samples from the United States, Italy and Spain. From T cells, B-cell-depleted T cells, or PBMCs came the material, which was cDNA or gDNA.

Methods used by the authors: It was from reference gene primer amplification that nucleated cell counts were estimated. Using immunoSEQ multiplex PCR, the repertoire was profiled, and TCRdb retains in-frame clones only, with some absent. The DNA gave D and trimming, while V, J and clone size come from that table. There are a few hundred thousand clones in the sample; roughly 89% occur only once, and around 4.6% lies in the top ten. Input material: peripheral blood. This clonotype was sampled from a woman in her forties who had recovered from COVID-19.

CDR3 amino acids: CASSRDRVIEKLFF. Written as DNA, the CDR3 is TGTGCCAGCAGTAGGGACAGGGTAATTGAAAAACTGTTTTTT. The chain combines TRBV6-5 with TRBJ1-4, with 9 bases fitting TRBD1. J was trimmed by 7 bases and V by 5 bases; bases with no gene match: 5. This CDR3 has 14 amino acids. Germline-derived CDR1 and CDR2 are MNHEY and SVGAGI.